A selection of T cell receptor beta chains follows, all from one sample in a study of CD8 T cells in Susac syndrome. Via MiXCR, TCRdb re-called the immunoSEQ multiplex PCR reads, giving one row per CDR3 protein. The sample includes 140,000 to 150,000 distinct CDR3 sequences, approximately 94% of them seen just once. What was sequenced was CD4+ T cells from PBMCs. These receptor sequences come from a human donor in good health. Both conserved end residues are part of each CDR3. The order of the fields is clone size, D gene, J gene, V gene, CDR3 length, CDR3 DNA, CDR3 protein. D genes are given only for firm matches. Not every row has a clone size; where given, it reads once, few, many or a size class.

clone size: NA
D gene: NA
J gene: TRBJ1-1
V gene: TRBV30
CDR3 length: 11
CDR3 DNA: TGTGCCTGGAGCCGACATATTGAAGCTTTCTTT
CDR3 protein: CAWSRHIEAFF

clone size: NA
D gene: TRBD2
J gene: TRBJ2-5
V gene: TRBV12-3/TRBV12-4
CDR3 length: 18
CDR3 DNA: TGTGCCAGCAGTTTACGTCTGGGCACTAGCGGGAGCCTGGAGACCCAGTACTTC
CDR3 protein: CASSLRLGTSGSLETQYF

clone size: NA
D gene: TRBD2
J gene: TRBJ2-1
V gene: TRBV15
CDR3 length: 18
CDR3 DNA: TGTGCCACCAGCAGAGGACTAGCGGGAGCATGGGATCGTGGTGAGCAGTTCTTC
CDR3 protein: CATSRGLAGAWDRGEQFF

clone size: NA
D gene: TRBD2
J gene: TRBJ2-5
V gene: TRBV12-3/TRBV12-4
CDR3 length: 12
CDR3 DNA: TGTGCCGCGTCGGCGGGAGGAGAGACCCAGTACTTC
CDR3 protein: CAASAGGETQYF

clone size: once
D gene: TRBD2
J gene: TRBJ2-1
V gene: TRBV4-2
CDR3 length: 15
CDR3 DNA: TGTGCCAGCAGCCAGCTAGCGGGAGTTAACAATGAGCAGTTCTTC
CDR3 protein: CASSQLAGVNNEQFF

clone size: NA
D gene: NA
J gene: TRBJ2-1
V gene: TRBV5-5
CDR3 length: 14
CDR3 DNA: TGTGCCAGCAGCGGTAGCGGAGGGGGGAATGAGCAGTTCTTC
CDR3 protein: CASSGSGGGNEQFF

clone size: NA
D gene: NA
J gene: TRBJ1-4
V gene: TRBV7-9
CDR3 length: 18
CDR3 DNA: TGTGCCAGCAGCTACGACATAGGCTCGACTGCAACTAATGAAAAACTGTTTTTT
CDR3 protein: CASSYDIGSTATNEKLFF

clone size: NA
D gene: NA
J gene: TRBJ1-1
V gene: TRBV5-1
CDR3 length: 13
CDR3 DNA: TGCGCCAGCAGCTATGTCGGAAACACTGAAGCTTTCTTT
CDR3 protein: CASSYVGNTEAFF

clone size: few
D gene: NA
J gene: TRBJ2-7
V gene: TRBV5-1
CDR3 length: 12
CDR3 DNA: TGCGCCAGCAGCTTCGGGGAATACGAGCAGTACTTC
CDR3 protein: CASSFGEYEQYF

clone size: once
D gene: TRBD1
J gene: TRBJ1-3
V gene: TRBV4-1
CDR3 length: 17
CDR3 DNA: TGCGCCAGCAGCCCTAACGACAGGGGCAGAAACGGAAACACCATATATTTT
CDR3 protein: CASSPNDRGRNGNTIYF

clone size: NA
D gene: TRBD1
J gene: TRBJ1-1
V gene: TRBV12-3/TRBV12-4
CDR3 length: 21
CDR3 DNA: TGTGCCAGCAGTTTCCATACCCGAGGACCGACAGGGACCTTTGGGTACACTGAAGCTTTCTTT
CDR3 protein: CASSFHTRGPTGTFGYTEAFF

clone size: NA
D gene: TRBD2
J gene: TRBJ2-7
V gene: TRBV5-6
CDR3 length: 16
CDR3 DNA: TGTGCCAGCAGCTTGGGGAGCGGGAAGTTCTCCTACGAGCAGTACTTC
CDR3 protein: CASSLGSGKFSYEQYF

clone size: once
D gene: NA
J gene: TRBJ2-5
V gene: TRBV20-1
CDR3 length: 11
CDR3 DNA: TGCAGTGCTAGTGGTCGCGAGACCCAGTACTTC
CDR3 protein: CSASGRETQYF

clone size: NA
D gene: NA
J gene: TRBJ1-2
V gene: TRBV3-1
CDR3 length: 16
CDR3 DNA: TGTGCCAGCAACCCAGTTGGGTCTCCTTGGGCCTATGGCTACACCTTC
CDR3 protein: CASNPVGSPWAYGYTF

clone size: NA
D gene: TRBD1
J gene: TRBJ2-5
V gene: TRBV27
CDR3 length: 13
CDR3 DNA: TGTGCCAGCAGTCTGGACAGGAGAGGGACCCAGTACTTC
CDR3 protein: CASSLDRRGTQYF

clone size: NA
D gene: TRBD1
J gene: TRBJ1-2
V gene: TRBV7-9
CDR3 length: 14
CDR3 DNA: TGTGCCAGCAGCCCCCGGACAGGCTTCTATGGCTACACCTTC
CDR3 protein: CASSPRTGFYGYTF

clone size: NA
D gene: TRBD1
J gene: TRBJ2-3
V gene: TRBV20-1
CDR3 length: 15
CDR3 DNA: TGCAGTGCTAGAGACCCTCGGACAGGGCCAGATACGCAGTATTTT
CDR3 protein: CSARDPRTGPDTQYF

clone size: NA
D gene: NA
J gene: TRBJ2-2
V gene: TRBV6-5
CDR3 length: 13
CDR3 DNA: TGTGCCAGCCGCCGGCAGGTCCCCGGGGAGCTGTTTTTT
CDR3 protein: CASRRQVPGELFF

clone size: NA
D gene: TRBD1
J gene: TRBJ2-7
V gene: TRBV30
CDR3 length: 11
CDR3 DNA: TGTGCCTGGACCAGGGGGTACGAGCAGCACTTC
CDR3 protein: CAWTRGYEQHF

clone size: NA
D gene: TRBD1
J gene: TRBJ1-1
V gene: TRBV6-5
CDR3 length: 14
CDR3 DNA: TGTGCCAGCAGTTACGGCAGGGGGAGCACTGAAGCTTTCTTT
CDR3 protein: CASSYGRGSTEAFF

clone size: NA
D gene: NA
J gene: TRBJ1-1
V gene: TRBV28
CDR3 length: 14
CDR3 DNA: TGTGCCAGCAGTTTACAGGGATTTGGGACTGAAGCTTTCTTT
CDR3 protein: CASSLQGFGTEAFF

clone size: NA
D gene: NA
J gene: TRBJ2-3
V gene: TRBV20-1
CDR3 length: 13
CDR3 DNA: TGCAGTGCTAAGATGTCGGGCACAGATACGCAGTATTTT
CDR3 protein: CSAKMSGTDTQYF

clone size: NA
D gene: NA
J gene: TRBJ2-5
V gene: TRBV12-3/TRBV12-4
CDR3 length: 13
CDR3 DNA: TGTGCCAGCAGTTTAGCCGATTTTGAGACCCAGTACTTC
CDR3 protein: CASSLADFETQYF

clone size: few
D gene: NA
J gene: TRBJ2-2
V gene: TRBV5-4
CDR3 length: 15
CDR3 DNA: TGTGCCAGCAGCTCCGCAGGGAGATCGACCGGGGAGCTGTTTTTT
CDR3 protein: CASSSAGRSTGELFF

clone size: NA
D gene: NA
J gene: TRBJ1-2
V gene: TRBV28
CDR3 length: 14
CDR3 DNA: TGTGCCAGCAGTAAAGGCGGGCTTCCCTATGGCTACACCTTC
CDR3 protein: CASSKGGLPYGYTF

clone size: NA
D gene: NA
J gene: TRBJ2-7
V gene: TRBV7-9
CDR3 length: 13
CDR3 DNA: TGTGCCAGCAGCCTACAGGAGTACTACGAGCAGTACTTC
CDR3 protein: CASSLQEYYEQYF

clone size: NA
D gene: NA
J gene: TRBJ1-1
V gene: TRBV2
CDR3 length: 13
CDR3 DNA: TGTGCCAGCAGCCCTAGGGTTCTGACTGAAGCTTTCTTT
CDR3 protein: CASSPRVLTEAFF

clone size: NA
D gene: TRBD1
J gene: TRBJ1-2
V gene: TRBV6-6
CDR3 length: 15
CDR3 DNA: TGTGCCAGCAAATATACAGGGGGCGATGTCTATGGCTACACCTTC
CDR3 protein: CASKYTGGDVYGYTF

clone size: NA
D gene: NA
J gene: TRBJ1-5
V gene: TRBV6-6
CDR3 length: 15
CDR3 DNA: TGTGCCAGCAGCCCTCAACTTAATAGCAATCAGCCCCAGCATTTT
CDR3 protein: CASSPQLNSNQPQHF

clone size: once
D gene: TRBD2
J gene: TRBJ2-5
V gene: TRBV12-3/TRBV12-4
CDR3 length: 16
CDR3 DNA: TGTGCCAGCAGCGATCTAGCGGGAGGGCCCCGAGAGACCCAGTACTTC
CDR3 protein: CASSDLAGGPRETQYF

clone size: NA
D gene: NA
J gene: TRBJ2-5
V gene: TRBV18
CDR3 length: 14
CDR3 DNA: TGTGCCAGCTCACCATATCAGGGAACAGAGACCCAGTACTTC
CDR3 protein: CASSPYQGTETQYF

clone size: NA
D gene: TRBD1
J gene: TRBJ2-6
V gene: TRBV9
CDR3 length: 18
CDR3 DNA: TGTGCCAGCAGCGCTAGCAGGGGGAAACTCTCTGGGGCCAACGTCCTGACTTTC
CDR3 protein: CASSASRGKLSGANVLTF

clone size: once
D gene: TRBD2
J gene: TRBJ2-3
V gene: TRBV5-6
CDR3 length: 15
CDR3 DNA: TGTGCCAGCAGCATCGGGACTAGCAGGCGGGATACGCAGTATTTT
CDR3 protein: CASSIGTSRRDTQYF

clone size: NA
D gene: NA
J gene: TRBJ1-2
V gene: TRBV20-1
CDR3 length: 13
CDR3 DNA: TGCAGTGCTTCCGCCCAGGGAAACTATGGCTACACCTTC
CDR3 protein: CSASAQGNYGYTF

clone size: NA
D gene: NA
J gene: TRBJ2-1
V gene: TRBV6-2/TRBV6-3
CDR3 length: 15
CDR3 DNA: TGTGCCAGCACCCCGACCGGGACGCAATACAATGAGCAGTTCTTC
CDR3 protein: CASTPTGTQYNEQFF

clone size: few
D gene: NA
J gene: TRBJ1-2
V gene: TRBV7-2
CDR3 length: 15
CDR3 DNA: TGTGCCAGCAGCTTACTTGGGGGCGTGGGCTATGGCTACACCTTC
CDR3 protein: CASSLLGGVGYGYTF

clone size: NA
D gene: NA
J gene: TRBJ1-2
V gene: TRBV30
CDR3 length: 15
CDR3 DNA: TGTGCCTGGAGTGTACAGTCCCCTAGGGGGGGTGGCTACACCTTC
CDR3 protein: CAWSVQSPRGGGYTF

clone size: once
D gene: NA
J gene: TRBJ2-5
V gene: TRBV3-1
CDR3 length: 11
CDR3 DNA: TGTGCCAGCACATACGGAGAGACCCAGTACTTC
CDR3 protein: CASTYGETQYF

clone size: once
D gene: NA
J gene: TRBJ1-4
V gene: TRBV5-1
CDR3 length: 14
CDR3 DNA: TGCGCCAGCAGAGACGACCGGGTAGGGGAAAAACTGTTTTTT
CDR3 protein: CASRDDRVGEKLFF

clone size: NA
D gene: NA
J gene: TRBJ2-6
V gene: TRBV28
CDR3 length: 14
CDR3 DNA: TGTGCCAGCAGTCAAGGTCGTGGGGCCAACGTCCTGACTTTC
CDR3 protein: CASSQGRGANVLTF

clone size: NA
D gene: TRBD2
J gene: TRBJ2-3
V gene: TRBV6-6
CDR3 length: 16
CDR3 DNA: TGTGCCAGCAGTTACCCTCGGGAGGGCGGGGCAGATACGCAGTATTTT
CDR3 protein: CASSYPREGGADTQYF

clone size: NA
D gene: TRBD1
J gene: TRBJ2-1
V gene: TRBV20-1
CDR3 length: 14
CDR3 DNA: TGCAGTGCTAGCCTCCAGGGGGCGAACAATGAGCAGTTCTTC
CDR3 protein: CSASLQGANNEQFF

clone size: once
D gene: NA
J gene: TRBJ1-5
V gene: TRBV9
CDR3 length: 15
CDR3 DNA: TGTGCCAGCAGCCCCAGGGAAAGTAGCAATCAGCCCCAGCATTTT
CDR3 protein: CASSPRESSNQPQHF

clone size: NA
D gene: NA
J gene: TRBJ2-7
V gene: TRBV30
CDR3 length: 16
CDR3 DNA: TGTGCCTGGAGTGTGACAGGCACGAGCCCTAACTACGAGCAGTACTTC
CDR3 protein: CAWSVTGTSPNYEQYF